The rows below give T cell receptor beta chains drawn from one sample of a study of neurological immune-mediated disorders. TCRdb re-called the 5' RACE reads through MiXCR, storing one row per CDR3 protein. Of approximately 77,000 distinct CDR3 sequences listed, about 9.4% are singletons. Sequencing was carried out using PBMCs. Receptor source: a middle-aged man in good health. Each CDR3 is given with its conserved first and last residue.

TRBJ2-7 | TRBV15 | CATSRDVGLLAEKYF
TRBJ2-1 | TRBV18 | CASSPPGLAGGNEQFF
TRBJ2-2 | TRBV27 | CASSLSGGVSGELFF
TRBJ2-4 | TRBV28 | CASSLRLTAAKNIQYF
TRBJ2-5 | TRBV30 | CAWSVSPGAQYF
TRBJ2-5 | TRBV5-1 | CASSGTSGIETQYF
TRBJ2-4 | TRBV5-1 | CASSLEARGDKNIQYF
TRBJ1-1 | TRBV7-2 | CASSYYRNTEAFF
TRBJ1-1 | TRBV5-1 | CASSFAMNTEAFF
TRBJ2-3 | TRBV6-5 | CASSYRQDTDTQYF
TRBJ2-3 | TRBV20-1 | CSALNPTSGTDTQYF
TRBJ2-2 | TRBV11-2 | CASSLEVGANTGELFF
TRBJ2-7 | TRBV10-2 | CASSPSGGAYEQYF
TRBJ2-7 | TRBV6-1 | CASSEAGPAYEQYF
TRBJ1-1 | TRBV20-1 | CSAFEGGGGTEAFF
TRBJ2-5 | TRBV7-2 | CASSTPSTGKETQYF
TRBJ2-6 | TRBV6-1 | CASSEPRAGANVLTF
TRBJ2-3 | TRBV12-3/TRBV12-4 | CASSVAYGADTQYF
TRBJ1-3 | TRBV19 | CASCPRIYSGNTIYF
TRBJ2-3 | TRBV25-1 | CASSDRTSGNPARTDTQYF
TRBJ1-6 | TRBV20-1 | CSAKYTGGANSPLHF
TRBJ2-3 | TRBV7-9 | CASSFPQRGTDTQYF
TRBJ2-4 | TRBV12-3/TRBV12-4 | CASSPPGRTILEAKNIQYF
TRBJ2-7 | TRBV10-3 | CAISGGQESSYEQYF
TRBJ1-3 | TRBV20-1 | CSAAPRTGSGNTIYF
TRBJ2-3 | TRBV9 | CASSVGVDTQYF
TRBJ1-5 | TRBV27 | CSSSPREFSQPQHF
TRBJ1-1 | TRBV5-1 | CASRMRAESEAFF
TRBJ1-5 | TRBV7-8 | CASSLERPNQPQHF
TRBJ2-5 | TRBV27 | CASSSRTGTQYF
TRBJ2-5 | TRBV18 | CASSLGQGGRETQYF
TRBJ2-1 | TRBV14 | CASSPAGMGNEQFF
TRBJ2-1 | TRBV6-5 | CASSPSGRIYNEQFF
TRBJ2-1 | TRBV29-1 | CSVEQPGVGHYNEQFF
TRBJ2-7 | TRBV5-1 | CASSPSALQATYEQYF
TRBJ2-4 | TRBV5-1 | CASSSGTSGSWDIQYF
TRBJ1-6 | TRBV5-1 | CASSLAVASSYNSPLHF
TRBJ1-2 | TRBV7-2 | CASSPRAVYGYTF
TRBJ1-1 | TRBV10-3 | CAIGQGSAEAFF
TRBJ2-3 | TRBV7-2 | CASRPGQGSDTQYF